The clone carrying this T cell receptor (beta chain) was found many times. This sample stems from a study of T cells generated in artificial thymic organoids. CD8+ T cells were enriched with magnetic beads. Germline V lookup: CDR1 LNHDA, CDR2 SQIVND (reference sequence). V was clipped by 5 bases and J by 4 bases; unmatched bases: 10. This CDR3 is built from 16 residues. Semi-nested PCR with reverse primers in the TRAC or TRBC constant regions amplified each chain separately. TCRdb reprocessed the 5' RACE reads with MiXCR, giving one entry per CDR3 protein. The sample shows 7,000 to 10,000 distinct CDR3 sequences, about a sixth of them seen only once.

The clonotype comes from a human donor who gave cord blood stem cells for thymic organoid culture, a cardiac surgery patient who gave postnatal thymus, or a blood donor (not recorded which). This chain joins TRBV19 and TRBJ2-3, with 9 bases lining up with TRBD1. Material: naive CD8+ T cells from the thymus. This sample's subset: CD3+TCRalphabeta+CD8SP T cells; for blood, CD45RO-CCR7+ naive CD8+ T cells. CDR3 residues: CASSPYGTGTADTQYF. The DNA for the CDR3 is TGTGCCAGTAGTCCCTATGGGACAGGGACAGCAGATACGCAGTATTTT.